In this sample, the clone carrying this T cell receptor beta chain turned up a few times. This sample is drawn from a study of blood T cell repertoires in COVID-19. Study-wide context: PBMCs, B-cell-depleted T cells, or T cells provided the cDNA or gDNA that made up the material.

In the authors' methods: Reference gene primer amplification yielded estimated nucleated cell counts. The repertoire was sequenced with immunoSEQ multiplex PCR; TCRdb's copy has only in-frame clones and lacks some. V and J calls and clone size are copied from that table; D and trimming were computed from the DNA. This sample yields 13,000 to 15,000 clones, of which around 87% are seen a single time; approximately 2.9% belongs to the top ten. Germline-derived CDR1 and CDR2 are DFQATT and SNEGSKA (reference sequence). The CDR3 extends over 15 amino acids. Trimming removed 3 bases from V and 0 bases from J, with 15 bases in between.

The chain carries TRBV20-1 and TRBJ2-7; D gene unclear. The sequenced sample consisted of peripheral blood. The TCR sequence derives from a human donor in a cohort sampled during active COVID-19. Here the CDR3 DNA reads TGCAGTGCTAGTTCGTTATACAGTGGCTCCTACGAGCAGTACTTC. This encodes CSASSLYSGSYEQYF.